This note documents a single T cell receptor beta chain sequence. No antigen is known for it. Losses at the gene ends were 0 bases for V and 4 bases for J; bases not matched to a gene: 5. The CDR3 length is 15 residues. CDR1 MNHEY and CDR2 SVGAGI come from the germline V gene. Vbeta (60) and Jbeta (13) primers were used in the PCR. The table came from immunoSEQ multiplex PCR; TCRdb's copy has only in-frame clones and leaves some out. The sample has some 40,000 clones, 65% to 85% seen once; the top ten hold around 3%. The data are from a study of cytomegalovirus exposure and HLA in healthy donors. Study conclusions and caveats: Most of the TCR beta V segments (in an earlier analysis) were productive either about 87% or about 30% of the time. The study dropped some indistinguishable V segments, TRBV6-2 and TRBV6-3 among them. Reported performance of the classifier showed diagnosis of cytomegalovirus status with high specificity and sensitivity. It is likely that the observed cluster of highly shared sequence variants was a sequencing artifact.

The origin of this receptor is a man aged 45-65 years in good health and CMV-seronegative. The J gene is TRBJ2-5, the V gene TRBV6-5; 7 nucleotides match TRBD1. Sequencing was carried out using PBMCs. The CDR3 is CASSYSRTGGETQYF. CDR3 DNA: TGTGCCAGCAGTTACTCACGGACAGGTGGAGAGACCCAGTACTTC.